The rows below give T cell receptor beta chains drawn from one sample of a study of technical replicates of blood from several donors. Libraries were prepared by immunoSEQ multiplex PCR; TCRdb keeps only in-frame clonotypes and omits some of them. The table has roughly 60,000 clones, almost 95% seen once. Sequencing input: PBMCs. The receptors were sampled from a human donor in good health. Some clones in this sample may be carry-over from other donors' samples. Each CDR3 is given with its conserved first and last residue. D genes are given only for firm matches. Size is stated for part of the rows, as once, few or many counts, or as a class when the clone is expanded.

v_gene: TRBV5-6; d_gene: TRBD1; j_gene: TRBJ2-7; abundance: NA; CDR3nt: TGTGCCAGCACACGGGACAGGGGTTCCTACGAGCAGTACTTC; CDR3aa: CASTRDRGSYEQYF
v_gene: TRBV4-3; d_gene: NA; j_gene: TRBJ1-3; abundance: NA; CDR3nt: TGCGCCAGCAGCCAAGGGCGGGGGACTAGGTCTGGAAACACCATATATTTT; CDR3aa: CASSQGRGTRSGNTIYF
v_gene: TRBV4-3; d_gene: NA; j_gene: TRBJ1-5; abundance: NA; CDR3nt: TGCGCCAGCAGCCCCCTTGGCAGGCAGCCCCAGCATTTT; CDR3aa: CASSPLGRQPQHF
v_gene: TRBV29-1; d_gene: NA; j_gene: TRBJ2-2; abundance: NA; CDR3nt: TGCAGCGTTGCTCCGGGGTCCGGCACCGGGGAGCTGTTTTTT; CDR3aa: CSVAPGSGTGELFF
v_gene: TRBV19; d_gene: TRBD1; j_gene: TRBJ2-2; abundance: NA; CDR3nt: TGTGCCAGTAGTCGACAGGGTACCGGGGAGCTGTTTTTT; CDR3aa: CASSRQGTGELFF
v_gene: TRBV9; d_gene: TRBD1; j_gene: TRBJ2-4; abundance: NA; CDR3nt: TGTGCCAGCAGCTCTTGGACAGGGGGGAACATTCAGTACTTC; CDR3aa: CASSSWTGGNIQYF
v_gene: TRBV5-1; d_gene: NA; j_gene: TRBJ2-3; abundance: once; CDR3nt: TGCGCCAGCAGCTTGTTAGCGGTCAGCACAGATACGCAGTATTTT; CDR3aa: CASSLLAVSTDTQYF
v_gene: TRBV29-1; d_gene: NA; j_gene: TRBJ2-5; abundance: NA; CDR3nt: TGCAGCGTTAACAGGGGGGGGAGGCAAGAGACCCAGTACTTC; CDR3aa: CSVNRGGRQETQYF
v_gene: TRBV4-1; d_gene: TRBD1; j_gene: TRBJ1-6; abundance: NA; CDR3nt: TGCGCCAGCAGCCAAGAATGGCAGGACAGGGGGTCCCCCCTCCACTTT; CDR3aa: CASSQEWQDRGSPLHF
v_gene: TRBV9; d_gene: NA; j_gene: TRBJ2-3; abundance: NA; CDR3nt: TGTGCCAGAGAAGGAGCGGGAGATACGCAGTATTTT; CDR3aa: CAREGAGDTQYF
v_gene: TRBV7-3; d_gene: TRBD2; j_gene: TRBJ2-1; abundance: NA; CDR3nt: TGTGCCAGCAGCTTATTTGGTAGCGGGAACAATGAGCAGTTCTTC; CDR3aa: CASSLFGSGNNEQFF
v_gene: TRBV7-2; d_gene: TRBD1; j_gene: TRBJ2-2; abundance: NA; CDR3nt: TGTGCCAGCAGCTTAAGCCCCGTGACAGGGAGAAACACCGGGGAGCTGTTTTTT; CDR3aa: CASSLSPVTGRNTGELFF
v_gene: TRBV6-6; d_gene: NA; j_gene: TRBJ1-5; abundance: NA; CDR3nt: TGTGCCAGCACCTTGGGGGAGGGTAAGGAGCCCCAGCATTTT; CDR3aa: CASTLGEGKEPQHF
v_gene: TRBV19; d_gene: NA; j_gene: TRBJ1-2; abundance: few; CDR3nt: TGTGCCAGTTTCGGGGGACCAAACTATGGCTACACCTTC; CDR3aa: CASFGGPNYGYTF
v_gene: TRBV10-3; d_gene: TRBD2; j_gene: TRBJ2-3; abundance: NA; CDR3nt: TGTGCCATCAGTGTCGAGACTAGCGGTGGAGATACGCAGTATTTT; CDR3aa: CAISVETSGGDTQYF
v_gene: TRBV5-1; d_gene: TRBD1; j_gene: TRBJ2-7; abundance: NA; CDR3nt: TGCGCCAGCAGCTTGGGGGGCAGGGGGATTGTCTACGAGCAGTACTTC; CDR3aa: CASSLGGRGIVYEQYF
v_gene: TRBV18; d_gene: TRBD2; j_gene: TRBJ2-5; abundance: NA; CDR3nt: TGTGCCAGCTCACCTCCTAGCGGGAGTGGGGAGACCCAGTACTTC; CDR3aa: CASSPPSGSGETQYF
v_gene: TRBV7-9; d_gene: NA; j_gene: TRBJ2-2; abundance: NA; CDR3nt: TGTGCCAGCAGCTTAGAGGTCAGAGAGGCCGGGGAGCTGTTTTTT; CDR3aa: CASSLEVREAGELFF
v_gene: TRBV2; d_gene: TRBD2; j_gene: TRBJ2-2; abundance: NA; CDR3nt: TGTGCCAGCAGTGAAGCGCGGGAGGGAACCGGGGAGCTGTTTTTT; CDR3aa: CASSEAREGTGELFF
v_gene: TRBV9; d_gene: TRBD2; j_gene: TRBJ2-3; abundance: NA; CDR3nt: TGTGCCAGCAGCTCAAGGGCTAGCGGGGGGGCCAGGACAGATACGCAGTATTTT; CDR3aa: CASSSRASGGARTDTQYF
v_gene: TRBV7-8; d_gene: NA; j_gene: TRBJ1-4; abundance: NA; CDR3nt: TGTGCCAGCAGACCTCGGGCAGGGTCTAATGAAAAACTGTTTTTT; CDR3aa: CASRPRAGSNEKLFF
v_gene: TRBV9; d_gene: TRBD2; j_gene: TRBJ2-5; abundance: once; CDR3nt: TGTGCCAGCAGCGGCGGGGGAGAGGAGACCCAGTACTTC; CDR3aa: CASSGGGEETQYF
v_gene: TRBV4-2; d_gene: TRBD1; j_gene: TRBJ2-7; abundance: NA; CDR3nt: TGTGCCAGCAGCCAAGTCGGGACAGCGACCTACGAGCAGTACTTC; CDR3aa: CASSQVGTATYEQYF
v_gene: TRBV4-1; d_gene: TRBD1; j_gene: TRBJ2-2; abundance: NA; CDR3nt: TGCGCCAGCAGCCAAAGACAGGGGGCCCGCACCGGGGAGCTGTTTTTT; CDR3aa: CASSQRQGARTGELFF
v_gene: TRBV4-3; d_gene: TRBD1; j_gene: TRBJ1-1; abundance: once; CDR3nt: TGCGCCAGCAGCCAAGATAACAGGGGAGGCACTGAAGCTTTCTTT; CDR3aa: CASSQDNRGGTEAFF
v_gene: TRBV10-3; d_gene: TRBD2; j_gene: TRBJ2-1; abundance: NA; CDR3nt: TGTGCCATCAGTGAGTTTAGCGGGGGTTACAATGAGCAGTTCTTC; CDR3aa: CAISEFSGGYNEQFF